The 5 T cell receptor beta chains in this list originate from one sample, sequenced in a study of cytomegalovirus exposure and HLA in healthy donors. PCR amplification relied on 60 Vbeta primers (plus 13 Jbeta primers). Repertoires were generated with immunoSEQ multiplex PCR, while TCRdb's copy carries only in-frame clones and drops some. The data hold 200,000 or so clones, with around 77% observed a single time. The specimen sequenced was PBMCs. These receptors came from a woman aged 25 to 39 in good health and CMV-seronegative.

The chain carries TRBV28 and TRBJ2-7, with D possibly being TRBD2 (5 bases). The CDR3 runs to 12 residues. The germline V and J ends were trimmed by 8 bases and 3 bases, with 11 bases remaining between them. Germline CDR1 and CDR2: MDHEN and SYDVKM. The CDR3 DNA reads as TGTGCCAGCGGAGGCCAATTCTACGAGCAGTACTTC. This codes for CASGGQFYEQYF.

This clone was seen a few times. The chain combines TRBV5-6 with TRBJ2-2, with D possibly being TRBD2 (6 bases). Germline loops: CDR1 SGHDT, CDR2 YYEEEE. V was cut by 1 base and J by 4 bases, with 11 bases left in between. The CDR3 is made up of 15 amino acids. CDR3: CASSLWQGGTGELFF. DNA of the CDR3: TGTGCCAGCAGCTTGTGGCAGGGAGGCACCGGGGAGCTGTTTTTT.

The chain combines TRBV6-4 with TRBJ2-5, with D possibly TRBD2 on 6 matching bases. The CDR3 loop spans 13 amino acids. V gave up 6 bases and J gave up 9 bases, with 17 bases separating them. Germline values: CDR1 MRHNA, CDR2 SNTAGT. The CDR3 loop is CASSPDRGRSQYF. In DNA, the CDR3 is TGTGCCAGCAGCCCCGACCGGGGGAGGTCCCAGTACTTC.

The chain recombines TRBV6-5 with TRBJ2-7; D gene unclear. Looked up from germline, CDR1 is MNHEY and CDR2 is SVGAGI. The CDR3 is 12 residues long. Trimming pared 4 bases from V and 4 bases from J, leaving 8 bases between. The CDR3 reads CASSSIEYEQYF. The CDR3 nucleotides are TGTGCCAGCAGTTCGATTGAGTACGAGCAGTACTTC.

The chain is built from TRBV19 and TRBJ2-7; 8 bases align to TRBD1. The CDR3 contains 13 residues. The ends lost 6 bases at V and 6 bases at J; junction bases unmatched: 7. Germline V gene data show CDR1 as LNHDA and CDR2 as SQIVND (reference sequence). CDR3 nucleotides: TGTGCCAGTAGGCGGACAGGGACGAGCGAGCAGTACTTC. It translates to CASRRTGTSEQYF.